This T cell receptor (beta chain) originates from a study of CD8+ T cells in alopecia areata. On the study more broadly: Treated patients took oral tofacitinib at 5 to 10 mg twice daily. The study gave tofacitinib for 6 to 18 months, then 6 months off drug.

Treatment reported: oral pan-JAK inhibitor, 5-10 mg twice daily. Lesional scalp tissue (obtained by punch biopsy) and peripheral blood were collected from alopecia areata patients. Reverse transcription of extracted RNA yielded cDNA, which provided the sequencing template. Here immunoSEQ multiplex PCR was the method, and the copy in TCRdb shows in-frame clones only, minus some. Of about 87,000 clones in the sample, about two thirds are singletons; the top ten hold approximately 15%. Of note for this clone: Its antigen remains unidentified. Other DNA sequences from this sample encode an identical CDR3 as well.

General study results and limits: Scalp repertoires also include resident alphabeta T cells from normal skin.

Trimming cost V 2 bases and J 1 base, with 5 bases left between them. The germline V gene has CDR1 SQVTM and CDR2 ANQGSEA. The CDR3 is 12 residues long. The source was CD8+ T cells sorted from blood, collected around week 46, from a patient treated with tofacitinib. The receptor's source is a human donor with alopecia areata. The chain employs TRBV29-1 and TRBJ1-1; D unresolved. Written as DNA, the CDR3 is TGCAGCGTTGAACGAGAGAACACTGAAGCTTTCTTT. This encodes CSVERENTEAFF.